This record concerns one T cell receptor beta chain sequence. Its target is unknown. A deep-level run was used for the assay. Produced via immunoSEQ multiplex PCR; TCRdb's table is partial and in-frame only. The sample lists around 2.1 million clones; roughly 95% were seen once. This sample is drawn from a study of shared clonotypes between healthy human individuals. General study results and limits: Sample collection involved blood only; tissue repertoires are likely different. Generally, estimated richness proved larger in naive subsets than it did in memory subsets.

The donors were adults (healthy and HIV-negative) with no recent acute infections or vaccinations. This sequence originates from a man aged 18-30 years in good health. Material: naive CD4+ T cells sorted from blood. Subset in this sample: CD45RA+ positively selected.

The CDR3 bases are TGTGCCAGCAGCCTCTTGAGGCGGATGGAGAATGAGCAGTTCTTC. It codes for CASSLLRRMENEQFF. V and J are TRBV7-2 and TRBJ2-1; D is undetermined. The CDR3 length is 15 residues. Trimming took 5 bases from V and 7 from J, leaving 18 bases between them. Looked up from germline, CDR1 is SGHTA and CDR2 is FQGNSA.